The next 10 T cell receptor beta chains were all read from a single sample in a study of cytomegalovirus exposure and HLA in healthy donors. The PCR ran on 60 Vbeta and 13 Jbeta primers. Assay used: immunoSEQ multiplex PCR; TCRdb lists only in-frame clones, some missing. This sample's table reports 45,000 to 60,000 clones. The sample comprised PBMCs. The receptors were gathered from a woman aged 40 to 50 in good health and CMV-seronegative.

V is TRBV7-9 and J is TRBJ1-2; D is undetermined. Germline V gives CDR1 SEHNR, CDR2 FQNEAQ (reference sequence). Deletions cut 1 base from V and 2 bases from J, with 11 bases between. The CDR3 is made up of 15 amino acids. The CDR3 reads CASSLVGEGNYGYTF. CDR3 DNA sequence: TGTGCCAGCAGCTTAGTAGGAGAGGGAAACTATGGCTACACCTTC. Based on the CDR3 plus reference TRBV7-9 and TRBJ1-2, the full variable domain is DTGVSQNPRHKITKRGQNVTFRCDPISEHNRLYWYRQTLGQGPEFLTYFQNEAQLEKSRLLSDRFSAERPKGSFSTLEIQRTEQGDSAMYLCASSLVGEGNYGYTFGSGTRLTVV.

The chain couples TRBV15 to TRBJ1-2; 10 nucleotides align to TRBD1. This CDR3 has 14 amino acids. V was pared by 5 bases and J by 8 bases, with 8 bases of the junction left unmatched. Germline lookup yields CDR1 LNHNV and CDR2 YYDKDF (reference sequence). CDR3 in amino acids: CATSSTGGGGGYTF. CDR3 DNA: TGTGCCACCAGCTCGACAGGGGGCGGGGGCGGCTACACCTTC.

This clone registers medium-sized by frequency. The chain combines TRBV5-1 with TRBJ2-7, with D hard to call. The CDR3 runs 13 residues. The V gene lost 0 bases and the J gene lost 2 bases, with 6 bases spanning the gap. Germline CDR1 SGHRS, CDR2 YFSETQ. The CDR3, as DNA: TGCGCCAGCAGCTTGGCCGACACCTACGAGCAGTACTTC. It codes for CASSLADTYEQYF.

This chain links TRBV19 with TRBJ1-2, with D maybe TRBD1 (6 bases). The CDR3 runs to 13 residues. V was trimmed by 3 bases and J by 6 bases, leaving 11 bases between them. Germline lookup yields CDR1 LNHDA and CDR2 SQIVND (reference sequence). The CDR3 reads CASSIGTMDGYTF. CDR3 DNA sequence: TGTGCCAGTAGTATCGGGACAATGGATGGCTACACCTTC.

The chain recombines TRBV6-4 with TRBJ1-5; D possibly corresponds to TRBD1 (5 bases). The CDR3 has 14 residues. V shed 8 bases and J shed 3 bases, with 14 bases lying between them. Per germline, CDR1 MRHNA and CDR2 SNTAGT. CDR3 region: CASRPDSYNQPQHF. CDR3 DNA sequence: TGTGCCAGCCGCCCAGACAGCTACAATCAGCCCCAGCATTTT.

The chain carries TRBV6-5 and TRBJ2-3; 11 nucleotides agree with TRBD2. The germline CDR1 and CDR2 sequences are MNHEY and SVGAGI. V lost 6 bases, J lost 5 bases, and 7 bases stayed unmatched. The CDR3 is 15 residues long. The DNA of the CDR3 is TGTGCCAGCAGGGGACTAGCGGAGGCGAGAGATACGCAGTATTTT. It codes for CASRGLAEARDTQYF.

In nucleotides, the CDR3 is TGCGCCAGCAGCCAGGACAGGGGGCTTGCGTCTGGCTACACCTTC. Its protein product is CASSQDRGLASGYTF. The V call is TRBV4-1, the J call TRBJ1-2; 11 nucleotides line up with TRBD1. The length of the CDR3 is 15 residues. Germline loops: CDR1 MGHRA, CDR2 YSYEKL. Trimming took 3 bases from V and 7 from J; bases not matched to a gene: 7.

The rearrangement links TRBV28 to TRBJ2-1, with 7 bases aligning to TRBD2. The germline gives CDR1 MDHEN, CDR2 SYDVKM. CDR3 length: 15 residues. Trimming took 5 bases from V and 4 from J; bases not matched to a gene: 8. The CDR3 DNA reads TGTGCCAGCAGTCCTTGGGGGGGGGAATACAATGAGCAGTTCTTC. It yields the protein CASSPWGGEYNEQFF.

The chain couples TRBV7-9 to TRBJ2-7; TRBD1 aligns across 9 bases. The germline CDR1 and CDR2 sequences are SEHNR and FQNEAQ (reference sequence). Trimming removed 5 bases from V and 2 bases from J; junction bases left unmatched: 4. There are 14 residues in the CDR3. This CDR3 reads CASSPRDRAYEQYF. CDR3 bases: TGTGCCAGCAGCCCCCGGGACAGGGCCTACGAGCAGTACTTC.

J is TRBJ1-1 and V is TRBV9; TRBD1 aligns across 9 bases. The V gene's germline CDR1 is SGDLS and CDR2 YYNGEE. This CDR3 spans 15 amino acids. The V and J ends lost 2 bases and 3 bases, in that order; junction bases with no gene match: 5. The CDR3: CASSVGQGRDTEAFF. CDR3 bases: TGTGCCAGCAGCGTTGGACAGGGGAGGGACACTGAAGCTTTCTTT.